This T cell receptor beta chain was identified during a study of blood T cell repertoires in COVID-19 (dated by TCRdb to the early 2020s). For context, the study as a whole: Samples covering the acute and convalescent phases of COVID-19 were provided by collaborators in the United States, Italy and Spain. The material from the prospective study consisted of cDNA or gDNA derived from T cells, B-cell-depleted T cells, or PBMCs. The dataset comprised deeply sampled blood TCRbeta repertoires from subjects exposed to, actively infected with, or recovered from COVID-19. The repertoires were released in a freely available public database meant as a resource for research on the immune response to SARS-CoV-2. Samples were obtained from the ongoing ImmuneRACE study (first 160 participants) and from about 1,300 subjects provided by 6 global collaborators. Sample metadata almost always included a de-identified subject ID, COVID-19 status, age in years and sex. Where available, HLA class I and class II types were taken from metadata supplied by the sample provider and were not determined by assay-based typing. What the authors observed across the whole study: The quantity of clinical and demographic metadata differed by source and by participant and was supplied without curation.

One collaborating source in Seattle enrolled patients during active infection and followed them longitudinally through the course of disease. Whole blood was collected in K2EDTA tubes by collaborating institutions according to the institutions' own protocols. For TCRbeta analysis, collaborators shipped samples in one of three forms: frozen whole blood, isolated PBMCs, or DNA extracted from either of those sample types. To note about this clone: The antigen this receptor binds is unknown. Within one base of it there is no much larger clone, and no base qualities were kept.

V drops 9 bases and J drops 6 bases, leaving 22 bases in between. The germline V gene yields SGHRS for CDR1 and YFSETQ for CDR2. The CDR3 holds 15 amino acids from the cysteine to the phenylalanine. Of all the DNA, just the CDR3 is kept, 45 bases in frame from base 1. TCRbeta CDR3 regions were amplified from genomic DNA by means of the immunoSEQ Assay, a bias-controlled multiplex PCR. As for the authors' bioinformatics: The number of nucleated cells in each sample was estimated by amplification of reference gene primers within the assay. To quantify the absolute abundance of each unique TCRbeta CDR3 rearrangement, sequence reads were collapsed and filtered. For each sample, productive Simpson clonality was calculated as the square root of Simpson's diversity index over productive rearrangements. The table comes from immuneACCESS by way of TCRdb, which keeps in-frame sequences with V and J called. Part of the clones is missing from these tables; in studies checked, under half for an unresolved V gene and the rest for unknown reasons. D and trimming were read from the DNA, whereas the V and J calls and clone size are those reported in that table. Recorded for this sample are around 210,000 clones; roughly 85% of them occurred a single time. Clones ranked in the top ten supply 5% to 6.5% of the sample.

In this chain, TRBV5-1 is recombined with TRBJ2-1, and possibly TRBD1, on 7 matching bases. The specimen sequenced was peripheral blood. This sequence was found in a man aged 50-59 years with COVID-19, enrolled during active disease. The nucleotides read TGCGCCACCCAGGAGGGGGCGGGGAAGGGCAATGAGCAGTTCTTC. It is translated as CATQEGAGKGNEQFF. The entire variable domain, with the stretches around the CDR3 drawn from the reference TRBV5-1 and TRBJ2-1 proteins, is KAGVTQTPRYLIKTRGQQVTLSCSPISGHRSVSWYQQTPGQGLQFLFEYFSETQRNKGNFPGRFSGRQFSNSRSEMNVSTLELGDSALYLCATQEGAGKGNEQFFGPGTRLTVL.